Below are 17 T cell receptor beta chains sequenced from a single sample in a study of T cells expressing NK-cell markers (TCRdb year 2020). Library construction relied on 5' RACE. The reads were generated on an Illumina HiSeq 2000. TCRdb reprocessed the reads into one record per CDR3 protein sequence, lacking DNA. The sample's table covers about 300,000 distinct CDR3 sequences. The ten largest clones represent 4% to 4.5% of the sample. Source material: blood T cells: a sorted CD56 or NKG2C T cell subset, CD4+ or CD8+ T cells, or bulk PBMC T cells (not recorded which). The receptors stem from a woman aged 18 to 75 in good health.

The chain employs TRBV14 and TRBJ2-2. This CDR3 is built from 15 residues. The germline V gene encodes CDR1 SGHDN and CDR2 FVKESK. The CDR3 protein is CASSQDRLPTGELFF.

The J gene is TRBJ1-2, the V gene TRBV29-1. CDR1 is SQVTM and CDR2 is ANQGSEA in the germline V gene. The CDR3 sequence is 11 residues long. The chain's CDR3 is CSVRVGYGYTF.

This chain uses TRBV7-2 with TRBJ2-1; TCRdb selects TRBD1, and the lack of DNA leaves this call unchecked. The length of the CDR3 is 14 residues. Per the germline V gene, CDR1 is SGHTA and CDR2 is FQGNSA. The CDR3 reads CASSLGQGPNEQFF. Filled out from reference TRBV7-2 and TRBJ2-1, the complete variable domain reads GAGVSQSPSNKVTEKGKDVELRCDPISGHTALYWYRQSLGQGLEFLIYFQGNSAPDKSGLPSDRFSAERTGGSVSTLTIQRTQQEDSAVYLCASSLGQGPNEQFFGPGTRLTVL.

The chain is built from TRBV20-1 and TRBJ1-5; TCRdb's D gene call, TRBD1, goes unchecked for lack of DNA. The CDR3 length is 15 residues. The germline gives CDR1 DFQATT, CDR2 SNEGSKA (reference sequence). The CDR3 spells CSARDWAGGNQPQHF.

The V gene is TRBV7-2, the J gene TRBJ1-2; lacking DNA, the TRBD1 call made by TCRdb goes unchecked. Germline-derived CDR1 and CDR2 are SGHTA and FQGNSA. This CDR3 region has 15 residues. CDR3 protein: CASSLEGTGNRGYTF.

The chain employs TRBV2 and TRBJ2-5; TCRdb's assignment of TRBD2 cannot be checked, as there is no DNA. This CDR3 is 12 amino acids long. CDR1 is SNHLY and CDR2 is FYNNEI in the germline V gene. This chain's CDR3 is CASNGPVVPQYF.

CDR3 region: CASSNSGGAGDIQYF. V and J are TRBV7-9 and TRBJ2-4; TCRdb reports TRBD2, a call that lacks DNA to check it against. The CDR3 covers 15 residues. Looked up from germline, CDR1 is SEHNR and CDR2 is FQNEAQ (reference sequence).

The chain carries TRBV4-2 and TRBJ2-5; TCRdb picks TRBD1, but there is no DNA to check that call. The CDR3 contains 19 residues. Germline CDR1 and CDR2: LGHNA and YNFKEQ. This CDR3 reads CASSPFFRGTGGLGETQYF.

CDR3 residues: CATSTGTGSYEQYF. The chain uses TRBV15 and TRBJ2-7; TCRdb returns TRBD1, unconfirmable since there is no DNA. This CDR3 has 14 residues. Germline V lookup: CDR1 LNHNV, CDR2 YYDKDF (reference sequence). Variable domain in full (rest from reference TRBV15 and TRBJ2-7): DAMVIQNPRYQVTQFGKPVTLSCSQTLNHNVMYWYQQKSSQAPKLLFHYYDKDFNNEADTPDNFQSRRPNTSFCFLDIRSPGLGDTAMYLCATSTGTGSYEQYFGPGTRLTVT.

This chain links TRBV14 with TRBJ2-7; with no DNA, the TCRdb D assignment of TRBD2 cannot be verified. CDR1 SGHDN and CDR2 FVKESK come from the germline V gene. The CDR3 consists of 16 residues. CDR3 sequence reads: CASSQNPSSSSYEQYF.

The chain recombines TRBV7-6 with TRBJ1-6; without DNA, the TCRdb call of TRBD1 cannot be checked. Germline lookup yields CDR1 SGHVS and CDR2 FNYEAQ. This CDR3 has 17 amino acids. CDR3 sequence: CASSSATRPTGYSPLHF.

This chain connects TRBV7-2 to TRBJ2-3; the TCRdb call, TRBD2, lacks DNA for checking. Germline-derived CDR1 and CDR2 are SGHTA and FQGNSA. The CDR3 has 12 amino acids. CDR3 protein: CASSLDGSTQYF.

The J gene is TRBJ1-1, the V gene TRBV29-1; TCRdb selects TRBD1, and the lack of DNA leaves this call unchecked. Germline V gene sequence: CDR1 SQVTM, CDR2 ANQGSEA. The CDR3 is made up of 12 amino acids. The CDR3 is CSAGTGNTEAFF.

The V call is TRBV20-1, the J call TRBJ2-1; TCRdb outputs TRBD1, but without DNA this stays unchecked. CDR1 is DFQATT and CDR2 is SNEGSKA in the germline V gene (reference sequence). The CDR3 runs 15 residues. This CDR3 reads CSASGATGIYNEQFF.

V usage is TRBV7-9 and J usage is TRBJ1-1; TCRdb reports TRBD1, a call that lacks DNA to check it against. The germline gives CDR1 SEHNR, CDR2 FQNEAQ (reference sequence). CDR3 size: 15 residues. This CDR3 is CASSRREGANTEAFF.

The chain uses TRBV14 and TRBJ2-7; with no DNA, the TCRdb D assignment of TRBD2 cannot be verified. The germline V gene encodes CDR1 SGHDN and CDR2 FVKESK. CDR3 size: 16 residues. The CDR3: CASSQTLPGPSREQYF.

The chain employs TRBV18 and TRBJ2-5; the TCRdb call, TRBD2, lacks DNA for checking. The V gene's germline CDR1 is KGHSH and CDR2 LQKENI. The CDR3 runs 18 residues. The CDR3 reads CASSPSPPLLADQETQYF.